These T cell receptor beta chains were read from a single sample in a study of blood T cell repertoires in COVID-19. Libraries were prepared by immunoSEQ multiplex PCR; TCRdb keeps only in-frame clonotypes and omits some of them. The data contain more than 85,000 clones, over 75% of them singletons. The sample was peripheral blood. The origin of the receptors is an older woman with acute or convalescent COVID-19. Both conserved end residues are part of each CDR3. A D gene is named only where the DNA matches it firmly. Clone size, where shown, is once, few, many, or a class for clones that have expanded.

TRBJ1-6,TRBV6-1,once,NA,CASSEAKPGGGGSPLHF,TGTGCCAGCAGTGAGGCTAAGCCGGGGGGGGGAGGTTCACCCCTCCACTTT
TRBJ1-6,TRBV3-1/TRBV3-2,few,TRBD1,CASSNGQGNSPLHF,TGTGCCAGCAGCAACGGACAGGGGAATTCACCCCTCCACTTT
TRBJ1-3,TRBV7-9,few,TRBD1,CASSNTGDPSGNTIYF,TGTGCCAGCAGTAATACAGGGGACCCCTCTGGAAACACCATATATTTT
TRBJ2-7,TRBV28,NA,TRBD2,CASSWTSGLTYEQYF,TGTGCCAGCAGTTGGACTAGCGGGCTAACCTACGAGCAGTACTTC
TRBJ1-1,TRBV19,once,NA,CASSRRGGSSDAEAFF,TGTGCCAGTAGTAGGAGGGGAGGGTCGTCGGACGCTGAAGCTTTCTTT
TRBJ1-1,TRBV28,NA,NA,CASRYWTTRASDTEAFF,TGTGCCAGCAGATATTGGACTACCCGCGCTTCGGACACTGAAGCTTTCTTT
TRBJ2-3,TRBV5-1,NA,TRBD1,CASSFDRGLTDTQYF,TGCGCCAGCAGCTTCGACAGGGGGCTCACAGATACGCAGTATTTT
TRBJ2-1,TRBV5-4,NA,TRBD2,CASSLASGRNDNEQFF,TGTGCCAGCAGCTTAGCTAGCGGGAGAAACGACAATGAGCAGTTCTTC
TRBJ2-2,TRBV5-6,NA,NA,CASSFISTGELFF,TGTGCCAGCAGCTTTATTTCGACCGGGGAGCTGTTTTTT
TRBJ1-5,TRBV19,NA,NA,CASSIGLSNQPQHF,TGTGCCAGTAGTATCGGACTTAGCAATCAGCCCCAGCATTTT
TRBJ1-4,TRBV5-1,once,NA,CASSPTGVANEKLFF,TGCGCCAGCAGCCCCACTGGAGTTGCTAATGAAAAACTGTTTTTT
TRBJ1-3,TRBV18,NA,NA,CASSPLTGREAGNTIYF,TGTGCCAGCTCACCACTTACAGGGAGGGAAGCTGGAAACACCATATATTTT
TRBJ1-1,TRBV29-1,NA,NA,CSAEQRMNTEAFF,TGCAGCGCAGAACAGAGAATGAACACTGAAGCTTTCTTT
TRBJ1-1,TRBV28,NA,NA,CASTFRVDTEAFF,TGTGCCAGCACCTTCCGGGTAGACACTGAAGCTTTCTTT
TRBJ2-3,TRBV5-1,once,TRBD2,CASSASGLAGGPSDTQYF,TGCGCCAGCAGCGCCTCGGGACTAGCGGGAGGGCCGTCAGATACGCAGTATTTT
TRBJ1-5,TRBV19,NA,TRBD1,CASSADRAQPQHF,TGTGCCAGTAGTGCTGACAGGGCTCAGCCCCAGCATTTT
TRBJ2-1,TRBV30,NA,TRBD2,CAWRPQRGTSDLSSYNEQFF,TGTGCCTGGAGGCCCCAAAGAGGGACTAGCGATTTGAGCTCCTACAATGAGCAGTTCTTC
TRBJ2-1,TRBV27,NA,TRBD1,CASSGQGSLYEQFF,TGTGCCAGCAGTGGACAGGGTTCATTGTATGAGCAGTTCTTC
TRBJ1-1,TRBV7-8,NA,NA,CASSSTSGGTEAFF,TGTGCCAGCAGCTCCACTTCGGGGGGCACTGAAGCTTTCTTT
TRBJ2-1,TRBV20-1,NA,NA,CSASPGDEQFF,TGCAGTGCTAGCCCCGGGGATGAGCAGTTCTTC
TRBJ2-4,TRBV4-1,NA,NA,CASSQGVFDSSNIQYF,TGCGCCAGCAGCCAAGGGGTTTTCGACAGCAGTAACATTCAGTACTTC
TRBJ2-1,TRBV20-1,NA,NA,CSALIHNEQFF,TGCAGTGCCCTTATCCACAATGAGCAGTTCTTC
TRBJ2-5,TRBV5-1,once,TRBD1,CASSLLTGTFVRETQYF,TGCGCCAGCAGCTTGTTGACAGGGACCTTTGTAAGAGAGACCCAGTACTTC
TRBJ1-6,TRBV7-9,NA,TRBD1,CASSFDRGYYNSPLHF,TGTGCCAGCAGCTTCGACAGGGGCTACTATAATTCACCCCTCCACTTT
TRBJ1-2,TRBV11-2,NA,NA,CASSFRGAYGYTF,TGTGCCAGCAGCTTCAGGGGAGCCTATGGCTACACCTTC
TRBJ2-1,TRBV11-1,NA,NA,CASSQLVNEQFF,TGTGCCAGCAGCCAGCTAGTCAATGAGCAGTTCTTC
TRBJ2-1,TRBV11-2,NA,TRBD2,CASSPGGYNEQFF,TGTGCCAGCAGCCCCGGGGGGTACAATGAGCAGTTCTTC
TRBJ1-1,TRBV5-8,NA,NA,CASSPYTEAFF,TGTGCCAGCAGCCCTTACACTGAAGCTTTCTTT
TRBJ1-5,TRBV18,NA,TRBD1,CASSSADRARNQPQHF,TGTGCCAGCTCATCCGCGGACAGGGCACGGAATCAGCCCCAGCATTTT
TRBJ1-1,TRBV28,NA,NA,CASSPGERLNTEAFF,TGTGCCAGCAGTCCGGGAGAACGCCTGAACACTGAAGCTTTCTTT
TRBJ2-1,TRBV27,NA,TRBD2,CASSSGTSGRNEQFF,TGTGCCAGCAGCTCCGGGACTAGCGGGAGGAATGAGCAGTTCTTC
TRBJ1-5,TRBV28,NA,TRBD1,CASSSTTTGVVQPQHF,TGTGCCAGCAGTTCCACAACTACAGGGGTGGTTCAGCCCCAGCATTTT
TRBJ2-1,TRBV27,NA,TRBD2,CASSSAGRSYNEQFF,TGTGCCAGCAGTTCAGCGGGACGCTCCTACAATGAGCAGTTCTTC
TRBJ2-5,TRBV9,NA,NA,CASSVGGSGVLGTQYF,TGTGCCAGCAGCGTAGGAGGGAGTGGGGTACTGGGGACCCAGTACTTC
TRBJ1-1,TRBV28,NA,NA,CASSYVRGVLNTEAFF,TGTGCCAGCAGTTACGTTCGGGGGGTGCTGAACACTGAAGCTTTCTTT
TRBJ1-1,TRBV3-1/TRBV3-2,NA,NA,CASSPSGQGNTEAFF,TGTGCCAGCAGCCCAAGTGGTCAGGGGAACACTGAAGCTTTCTTT
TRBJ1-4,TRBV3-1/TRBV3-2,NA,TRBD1,CASSTQGAREKLFF,TGTGCCAGCAGCACCCAGGGGGCTCGTGAAAAACTGTTTTTT
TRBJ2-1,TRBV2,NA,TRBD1,CASSEIWGQSEQFF,TGTGCCAGCAGTGAAATCTGGGGACAGAGTGAGCAGTTCTTC
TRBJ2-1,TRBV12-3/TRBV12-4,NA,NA,CASSPQGSDEQFF,TGTGCCAGCAGTCCCCAGGGATCTGATGAGCAGTTCTTC
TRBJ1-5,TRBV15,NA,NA,CATSRELGQPQHF,TGTGCCACCAGCAGAGAATTGGGCCAGCCCCAGCATTTT
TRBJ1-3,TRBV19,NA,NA,CASSIRFGNTIYF,TGTGCCAGTAGTATACGGTTTGGAAACACCATATATTTT
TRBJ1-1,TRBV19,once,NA,CASSIGGEYTEAFF,TGTGCCAGTAGTATAGGGGGAGAATACACTGAAGCTTTCTTT
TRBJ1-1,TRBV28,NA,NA,CASSSPTANTEAFF,TGTGCCAGCAGTTCCCCGACAGCGAACACTGAAGCTTTCTTT
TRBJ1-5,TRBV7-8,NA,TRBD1,CASSRDRGTNQPQHF,TGTGCCAGCAGCCGTGACAGGGGAACTAATCAGCCCCAGCATTTT
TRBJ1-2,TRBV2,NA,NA,CASSADYGYTF,TGTGCCAGCAGTGCTGACTATGGCTACACCTTC
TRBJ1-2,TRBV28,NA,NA,CASTVFPGIYGGYGYTF,TGTGCCAGCACAGTTTTCCCCGGAATTTACGGCGGCTATGGCTACACCTTC
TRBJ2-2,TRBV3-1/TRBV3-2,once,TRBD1,CASRTGPNTGELFF,TGTGCCAGCAGGACAGGGCCTAACACCGGGGAGCTGTTTTTT
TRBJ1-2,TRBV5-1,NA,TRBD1,CASSLGQNYGYTF,TGCGCCAGCAGCCTGGGACAGAACTATGGCTACACCTTC
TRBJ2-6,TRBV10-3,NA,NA,CAITGPGGGGANVLTF,TGTGCCATCACCGGCCCCGGGGGAGGTGGGGCCAACGTCCTGACTTTC
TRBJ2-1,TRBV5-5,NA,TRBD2,CASSLAGGSSYNEQFF,TGTGCCAGCAGCTTGGCGGGGGGGAGCTCCTACAATGAGCAGTTCTTC
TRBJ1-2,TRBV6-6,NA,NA,CASSSLGGAHGYTF,TGTGCCAGCAGCTCCCTAGGGGGGGCCCATGGCTACACCTTC
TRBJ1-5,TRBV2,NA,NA,CASRTGSGSNQPQHF,TGTGCCAGCAGAACAGGGTCGGGGAGCAATCAGCCCCAGCATTTT
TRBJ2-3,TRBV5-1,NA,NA,CASSSELSTDTQYF,TGCGCCAGCAGTTCTGAACTTAGCACAGATACGCAGTATTTT
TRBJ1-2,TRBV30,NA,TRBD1,CAWRDTGGYGYTF,TGTGCCTGGAGGGACACAGGGGGCTATGGCTACACCTTC
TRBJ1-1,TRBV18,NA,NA,CASSQDSNTEAFF,TGTGCCAGCTCCCAAGACAGCAACACTGAAGCTTTCTTT
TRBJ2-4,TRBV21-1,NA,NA,CASSPLNRDKENIQYF,TGTGCCAGCAGCCCTCTAAATCGGGACAAAGAAAACATTCAGTACTTC
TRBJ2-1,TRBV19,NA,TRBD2,CASSGQASGSGYNEQFF,TGTGCCAGTAGTGGACAAGCTAGCGGGAGTGGTTACAATGAGCAGTTCTTC
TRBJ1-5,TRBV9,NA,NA,CASSVGPGVSQPQHF,TGTGCCAGCAGCGTAGGGCCCGGGGTTAGTCAGCCCCAGCATTTT
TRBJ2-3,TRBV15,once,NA,CATSRDEGFRTDTQYF,TGTGCCACCAGCAGAGATGAGGGATTCCGAACAGATACGCAGTATTTT